This passage covers 26 T cell receptor beta chains from one sample sequenced in a study of early T cells in non-severe SARS-CoV-2 infection. From the 5' RACE reads, TCRdb called clonotypes with MiXCR, one entry per CDR3 protein. The sample consists of tens of thousands of distinct CDR3 sequences, 12% of them appearing once. Sequencing input: whole blood. These receptors came from an adult who was a healthcare worker with PCR-confirmed SARS-CoV-2 infection or an uninfected control (not recorded which).

The chain employs TRBV11-2 and TRBJ1-6, with 7 bases fitting TRBD1. The CDR3 length is 14 residues. In germline, CDR1 is SGHAT, CDR2 FQNNGV. The junction had 1 base not matched to a gene; V was cut back by 3 bases and J by 5 bases. CDR3 bases: TGTGCCAGCAGCTTCAGGGGGAATAATTCACCCCTCCACTTT. Encoded protein: CASSFRGNNSPLHF.

The sample holds many counts of this clonotype. The chain is built from TRBV2 and TRBJ2-2; D ambiguous. CDR1 is SNHLY and CDR2 is FYNNEI in the germline V gene. Trimming removed 3 bases at V and 1 base at J, with 12 bases between. CDR3 length: 16 residues. This CDR3 is CASSDGGTRNTGELFF. In nucleotides, the CDR3 is TGTGCCAGCAGTGATGGTGGCACACGGAACACCGGGGAGCTGTTTTTT.

This clonotype was recorded at least ten times. V usage is TRBV6-5 and J usage is TRBJ1-1; 8 positions agree with TRBD1. V shed 6 bases and J 5 bases; nucleotides not matched to a gene: 8. This CDR3 region has 14 residues. CDR1 is MNHEY, CDR2 SVGAGI, per germline. The CDR3 DNA reads TGTGCCAGCAGACCGGACAGGGATGGTACTGAAGCTTTCTTT. It is translated as CASRPDRDGTEAFF.

This clonotype has just a few counts. The CDR3 is CASSSRGGTEAFF. The CDR3 nucleotides read TGTGCCAGCAGCTCCAGGGGGGGCACTGAAGCTTTCTTT. The chain carries TRBV13 and TRBJ1-1, with 7 bases that match TRBD1. CDR3 length equals 13 residues. Germline assignment: CDR1 PRHDT and CDR2 FYEKMQ (reference sequence). V dropped 4 bases and J dropped 4; count of bases not matched to a gene: 3.

This chain connects TRBV11-2 to TRBJ2-1, with a tentative D call TRBD2 (6 bases). Trimming removed 0 bases from V and 4 bases from J, with 13 bases in between. Germline V gene data show CDR1 as SGHAT and CDR2 as FQNNGV. The CDR3 spans 16 residues. The CDR3 loop is CASSLERDWVYNEQFF. The CDR3 nucleotides are TGTGCCAGCAGCTTAGAACGGGACTGGGTTTACAATGAGCAGTTCTTC.

The chain's CDR3 is CASSNPRTSGGDEQFF. The CDR3 DNA reads as TGTGCCAGCAGCAACCCCAGGACTAGCGGGGGCGATGAGCAGTTCTTC. The rearrangement links TRBV7-2 to TRBJ2-1; 13 bases agree with TRBD2. This CDR3 region has 16 residues. The germline V gene has CDR1 SGHTA and CDR2 FQGNSA. V was pared by 5 bases and J by 8 bases, with 9 bases of the junction left unmatched.

This clonotype was counted ten times or more. This chain connects TRBV28 to TRBJ2-5, with 8 bases aligning to TRBD1. CDR1 MDHEN and CDR2 SYDVKM come from the germline V gene. The CDR3 is 12 residues long. Germline trimming cut 10 bases from V and 3 bases from J; bases unmatched to any gene: 4. CDR3 protein: CATGQGKETQYF. The CDR3 DNA is TGTGCCACCGGACAGGGTAAAGAGACCCAGTACTTC. Full variable domain (rest looked up from reference TRBV28 and TRBJ2-5): DVKVTQSSRYLVKRTGEKVFLECVQDMDHENMFWYRQDPGLGLRLIYFSYDVKMKEKGDIPEGYSVSREKKERFSLILESASTNQTSMYLCATGQGKETQYFGPGTRLLVL.

This clonotype was recorded many times. CDR3: CATSALDSSYNEQFF. Here the CDR3 DNA reads TGTGCCACCAGTGCCCTCGACAGTTCCTACAATGAGCAGTTCTTC. The chain is built from TRBV24-1 and TRBJ2-1; maybe TRBD1 (5 bases). From germline, CDR1 is KGHDR and CDR2 SFDVKD. V was cut by 5 bases and J by 1 base, with 11 bases left in between. The CDR3 sequence is 15 residues long.

In this sample, this clonotype turned up a few times. The chain employs TRBV19 and TRBJ1-5; D gene ambiguous. Germline V CDR1 and CDR2: LNHDA, SQIVND (reference sequence). This CDR3 has 17 residues. Trimming pared 3 bases from V and 1 base from J, leaving 16 bases between. CDR3 DNA: TGTGCCAGTAGTATCTTGGCCGGAGGTTCAAGCAATCAGCCCCAGCATTTT. This translates into CASSILAGGSSNQPQHF.

In this sample, this clonotype turned up a few times. This chain links TRBV12-5 with TRBJ2-7, with TRBD1 matching over 8 bases. Losses at the gene ends were 3 bases for V and 1 base for J; bases not matched to a gene: 14. The CDR3 sequence is 18 residues long. Germline V gene sequence: CDR1 LGHNT, CDR2 FRNRAP. CDR3 loop: CASGFDRSGTGSSYEQYF. For the CDR3, the DNA is TGTGCTAGTGGTTTTGACCGTTCCGGGACAGGCTCTTCCTACGAGCAGTACTTC.

The V and J genes are TRBV12-5 and TRBJ2-1, with 10 bases matching TRBD2. J gave up 2 bases and V 5 bases, and 3 bases lay outside the gene matches. Germline assignment: CDR1 LGHNT and CDR2 FRNRAP. The CDR3 totals 15 residues. The CDR3 DNA sequence: TGTGCTAGTGGTATCAGCGGGAGGGCCTACAATGAGCAGTTCTTC. This translates into CASGISGRAYNEQFF. Full variable domain (remainder filled in from reference TRBV12-5 and TRBJ2-1): DARVTQTPRHKVTEMGQEVTMRCQPILGHNTVFWYRQTMMQGLELLAYFRNRAPLDDSGMPKDRFSAEMPDATLATLKIQPSEPRDSAVYFCASGISGRAYNEQFFGPGTRLTVL.

This clonotype came up a few times. The rearrangement uses TRBV6-1 and TRBJ2-7, with D possibly TRBD2 on 5 matching bases. Trimming pared 8 bases from V and 5 bases from J, leaving 7 bases between. The CDR3 is made up of 10 amino acids. Germline lookup yields CDR1 MNHNS and CDR2 SASEGT. The CDR3 bases are TGTGCCAGCGGGAGCCACGAGCAGTACTTC. This translates into CASGSHEQYF.

The gene calls are TRBV29-1 and TRBJ1-2, with TRBD1 matching over 9 bases. V dropped 4 bases and J dropped 3; count of bases not matched to a gene: 3. The CDR3 contains 13 residues. The germline V gene encodes CDR1 SQVTM and CDR2 ANQGSEA. This CDR3 reads CSVARTGDYGYTF. CDR3 DNA sequence: TGCAGCGTTGCACGGACAGGGGACTATGGCTACACCTTC.

Ten or more counts support this clonotype. The chain combines TRBV12-3 or TRBV12-4 with TRBJ2-3; TRBD2 matches at 13 bases. The CDR3 is 16 amino acids. The ends lost 6 bases at V and 2 bases at J; junction bases unmatched: 5. CDR3 DNA: TGTGCCAGCAGGAGGACTAGCGGGAGCCTCACAGATACGCAGTATTTT. This translates into CASRRTSGSLTDTQYF.

This clonotype has more than one count but fewer than ten. This chain joins TRBV29-1 and TRBJ1-3; D is ambiguous. CDR3 length: 19 residues. Germline V CDR1 and CDR2: SQVTM, ANQGSEA. V was pared by 4 bases and J by 0 bases, with 25 bases between. The CDR3 region is CSVALQVPTGNYSGNTIYF. In DNA, the CDR3 is TGCAGCGTTGCACTGCAGGTCCCCACCGGTAACTACTCTGGAAACACCATATATTTT. Supplemented by reference TRBV29-1 and TRBJ1-3, the full variable domain reads SAVISQKPSRDICQRGTSLTIQCQVDSQVTMMFWYRQQPGQSLTLIATANQGSEATYESGFVIDKFPISRPNLTFSTLTVSNMSPEDSSIYLCSVALQVPTGNYSGNTIYFGEGSWLTVV.

This clonotype was counted ten times or more. V usage is TRBV13 and J usage is TRBJ2-7; D remains ambiguous. In germline, CDR1 is PRHDT, CDR2 FYEKMQ (reference sequence). V dropped 4 bases and J dropped 6 bases, with 22 bases sitting between them. The CDR3 contains 16 residues. CDR3 amino acids: CASSSPRASEKFEQYF. The CDR3 DNA is TGTGCCAGCAGCTCCCCCCGAGCCTCTGAAAAGTTCGAGCAGTACTTC.

This clonotype came up many times. The chain joins TRBV6-1 to TRBJ1-2; D possibly corresponds to TRBD1 (5 bases). This CDR3 has 18 amino acids. The V gene lost 0 bases and the J gene lost 3 bases, with 20 bases spanning the gap. Germline V CDR1 and CDR2: MNHNS, SASEGT. CDR3 residues: CASSEAGGQGIGHYGYTF. In nucleotides, the CDR3 is TGTGCCAGCAGTGAAGCGGGAGGACAAGGAATAGGGCACTATGGCTACACCTTC.

This clonotype was observed many times. The chain uses TRBV6-6 and TRBJ2-5; 7 nucleotides agree with TRBD1. V was pared by 4 bases and J by 2 bases, with 7 bases of the junction left unmatched. The CDR3 runs to 15 residues. CDR1 is MNHNY, CDR2 SVGAGI, per germline (reference sequence). The CDR3 spells CASSFPGTAQETQYF. The CDR3 DNA follows: TGTGCCAGCAGTTTCCCAGGGACAGCTCAAGAGACCCAGTACTTC.

This clonotype occurred many times. V usage is TRBV7-3 and J usage is TRBJ1-4; D remains unclear. The CDR3 runs to 15 residues. Germline V gene lookup returns CDR1 SGHTA and CDR2 FQGTGA. V gave up 5 bases and J gave up 4 bases, with 14 bases separating them. The DNA for the CDR3 is TGTGCCAGCAGCCCCTTTGTGTTCCTTAATGAAAAACTGTTTTTT. The encoded protein is CASSPFVFLNEKLFF.

This clonotype has ten or more counts. V usage is TRBV12-3 or TRBV12-4 and J usage is TRBJ2-3; D unresolved. V was shortened by 3 bases and J by 6 bases, with 16 bases between the two germline ends. The CDR3 is 15 residues long. DNA for the CDR3: TGTGCCAGCAGTTTTGCCGCGGTAATTTCGGATACGCAGTATTTT. It encodes CASSFAAVISDTQYF.

This clonotype was seen a handful of times. The chain has TRBV6-4 and TRBJ2-6; TRBD1 might be the D (5 bases). Trimming removed 6 bases from V and 0 bases from J, with 9 bases in between. CDR3 length equals 15 residues. From germline, CDR1 is MRHNA and CDR2 SNTAGT. The CDR3 reads CASSQDNSGANVLTF. The CDR3 DNA follows: TGTGCCAGCAGCCAGGACAACTCTGGGGCCAACGTCCTGACTTTC.

This clonotype has a count of ten or more. V and J are TRBV11-2 and TRBJ2-7; D is uncertain. The germline V gene encodes CDR1 SGHAT and CDR2 FQNNGV. V lost 3 bases to trimming and J lost 2 bases, with 14 bases between them. The CDR3 sequence is 15 residues long. CDR3 protein: CASSFLAETAYEQYF. Here the CDR3 DNA reads TGTGCCAGCAGCTTCCTTGCGGAGACGGCCTACGAGCAGTACTTC.

This clonotype showed up just a few times. The chain recombines TRBV7-2 with TRBJ2-7; TRBD1 or TRBD2 may be the D gene (6 bases each). The V end lost 5 bases, the J end lost 4 bases, and 21 bases lay between the germline ends. The CDR3 runs 16 residues. Germline assignment: CDR1 SGHTA and CDR2 FQGNSA. The CDR3 coding sequence is TGTGCCAGCAGCCTCGTAGGGGGTAGCGGCTCTTACGAGCAGTACTTC. Residues: CASSLVGGSGSYEQYF.

This chain links TRBV15 with TRBJ1-4, with D possibly TRBD1 on 5 matching bases. CDR1 and CDR2 from the germline V gene are LNHNV and YYDKDF (reference sequence). The CDR3 loop spans 13 amino acids. V gave up 9 bases and J gave up 8 bases, with 16 bases separating them. The CDR3 here is CATARAFEEKLFF. The CDR3 DNA reads TGTGCCACGGCCAGGGCGTTTGAGGAAAAACTGTTTTTT.

This clonotype was observed a single time. The chain uses TRBV11-2 and TRBJ1-6; D is undetermined. V lost 6 bases to trimming and J lost 3 bases, with 12 bases between them. CDR3 length equals 15 residues. Germline values: CDR1 SGHAT, CDR2 FQNNGV. The CDR3 here is CASRSKGFYNSPLHF. The CDR3 nucleotides read TGTGCCAGCAGATCAAAGGGCTTCTATAATTCACCCCTCCACTTT.

This CDR3 reads CATSRVTGETQYF. Written as DNA, the CDR3 is TGTGCCACCAGCAGAGTGACGGGAGAGACCCAGTACTTC. The chain is built from TRBV15 and TRBJ2-5; D is undetermined. V lost 1 base and J lost 4, with 7 bases in between. CDR1 and CDR2 from the germline V gene are LNHNV and YYDKDF (reference sequence). CDR3 length equals 13 residues.